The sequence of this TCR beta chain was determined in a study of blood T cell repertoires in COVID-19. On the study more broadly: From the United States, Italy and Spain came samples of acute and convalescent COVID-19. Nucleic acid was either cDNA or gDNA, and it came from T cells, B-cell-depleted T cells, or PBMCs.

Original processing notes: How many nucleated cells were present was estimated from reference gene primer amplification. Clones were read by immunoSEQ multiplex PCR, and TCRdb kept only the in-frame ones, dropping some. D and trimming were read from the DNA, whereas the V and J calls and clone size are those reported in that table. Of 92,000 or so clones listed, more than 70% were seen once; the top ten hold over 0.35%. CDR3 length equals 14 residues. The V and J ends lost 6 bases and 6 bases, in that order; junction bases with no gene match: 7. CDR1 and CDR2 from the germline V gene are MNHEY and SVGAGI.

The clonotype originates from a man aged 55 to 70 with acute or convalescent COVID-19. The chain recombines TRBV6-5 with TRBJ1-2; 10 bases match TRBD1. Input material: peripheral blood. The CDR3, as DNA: TGTGCCAGCAGGCGTCCCGGGACAGGGGATGGCTACACCTTC. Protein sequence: CASRRPGTGDGYTF.